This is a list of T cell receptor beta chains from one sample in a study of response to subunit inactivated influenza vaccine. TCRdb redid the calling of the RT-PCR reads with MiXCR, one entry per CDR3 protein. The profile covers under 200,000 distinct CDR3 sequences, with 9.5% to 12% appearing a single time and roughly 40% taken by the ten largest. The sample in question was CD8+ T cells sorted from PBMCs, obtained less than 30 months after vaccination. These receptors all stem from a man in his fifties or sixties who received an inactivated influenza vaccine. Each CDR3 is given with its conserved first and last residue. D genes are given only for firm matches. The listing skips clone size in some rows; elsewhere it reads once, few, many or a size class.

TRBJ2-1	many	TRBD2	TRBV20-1	CSARDSQRGFSSYNEQFF	TGCAGTGCTAGAGATTCCCAGCGGGGATTTTCGAGTTACAATGAGCAGTTCTTC
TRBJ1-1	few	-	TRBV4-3	CASSHGTVSEAFF	TGCGCCAGCAGCCACGGGACCGTGTCTGAAGCTTTCTTT
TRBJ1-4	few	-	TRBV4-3	CASSLQGRSDATNEKLFF	TGCGCCAGCAGCCTTCAAGGTCGGTCAGACGCAACTAATGAAAAACTGTTTTTT
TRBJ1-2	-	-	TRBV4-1	CASSLGVYYGYTF	TGCGCCAGCAGCCTTGGGGTCTACTATGGCTACACCTTC
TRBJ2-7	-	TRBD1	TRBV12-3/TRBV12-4	CASSYTTGAEQYF	TGTGCCAGCAGCTACACTACAGGGGCCGAGCAGTACTTC
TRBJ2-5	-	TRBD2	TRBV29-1	CSVEDYRGLAGYGFETQYF	TGCAGCGTTGAAGACTACCGGGGACTAGCGGGCTATGGGTTCGAGACCCAGTACTTC
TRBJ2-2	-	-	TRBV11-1	CASSYSVLAGAPNTGELFF	TGTGCCAGCAGCTACAGTGTTTTGGCAGGGGCCCCGAACACCGGGGAGCTGTTTTTT
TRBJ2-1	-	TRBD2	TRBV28	CASSRRGLASSYNEQFF	TGTGCCAGCAGTCGGCGGGGACTAGCGAGTTCCTACAATGAGCAGTTCTTC
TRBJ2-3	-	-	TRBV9	CASSGAITDTQYF	TGTGCCAGCAGCGGGGCGATCACAGATACGCAGTATTTT
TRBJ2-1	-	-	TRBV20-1	CSANRVTYNEQFF	TGCAGTGCTAACAGGGTAACCTACAATGAGCAGTTCTTC
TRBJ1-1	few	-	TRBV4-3	CASSQGAARGGNTEAFF	TGCGCCAGCAGCCAAGGGGCCGCCAGGGGCGGGAACACTGAAGCTTTCTTT
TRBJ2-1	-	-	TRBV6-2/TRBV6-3	CASGKTGNEQFF	TGTGCCAGCGGGAAGACTGGCAATGAGCAGTTCTTC
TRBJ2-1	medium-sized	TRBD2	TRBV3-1	CAFCFGPVGGRIPYNEQFF	TGTGCCTTCTGTTTCGGGCCTGTCGGCGGGAGGATACCCTACAATGAGCAGTTCTTC
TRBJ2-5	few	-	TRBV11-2	CASSLGSWGAGETQYF	TGTGCCAGCAGCTTAGGCTCTTGGGGGGCTGGAGAGACCCAGTACTTC
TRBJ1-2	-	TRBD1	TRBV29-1	CSVLPPVQGAYGYTF	TGCAGCGTCCTACCCCCGGTGCAGGGGGCCTATGGCTACACCTTC
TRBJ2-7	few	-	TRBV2	CASSEARQDTYEQYF	TGTGCCAGCAGTGAAGCGAGACAGGACACCTACGAGCAGTACTTC
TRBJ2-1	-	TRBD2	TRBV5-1	CASSAGTSGLSSYNEQFF	TGCGCCAGCAGCGCCGGGACTAGCGGGCTCAGCTCCTACAATGAGCAGTTCTTC
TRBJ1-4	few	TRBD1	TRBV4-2	CASSQAHRGLEKLFF	TGTGCCAGCAGCCAAGCCCACAGGGGGCTTGAAAAACTGTTTTTT
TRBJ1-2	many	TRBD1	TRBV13	CASSEVAGGGYTF	TGTGCCAGCAGCGAAGTCGCAGGGGGAGGCTACACCTTC
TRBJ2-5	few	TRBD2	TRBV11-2	CASNSGGRETQYF	TGTGCCAGCAACAGCGGGGGGCGGGAGACCCAGTACTTC
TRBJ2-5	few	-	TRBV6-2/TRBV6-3	CASSYLTTQETQYF	TGTGCCAGCAGTTACCTGACTACCCAAGAGACCCAGTACTTC
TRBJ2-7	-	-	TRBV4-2	CASSKGRVDEQYF	TGTGCCAGCAGCAAGGGCAGGGTCGACGAGCAGTACTTC
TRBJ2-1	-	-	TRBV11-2	CASSLRRLPVTNEQFF	TGTGCCAGCAGCTTAAGGCGACTACCAGTGACGAATGAGCAGTTCTTC
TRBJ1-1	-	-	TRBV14	CASSQGWTRGEAFF	TGTGCCAGCAGCCAAGGTTGGACGCGTGGTGAAGCTTTCTTT
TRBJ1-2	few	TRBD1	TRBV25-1	CASSEYLAETGVYYGYTF	TGTGCCAGCAGTGAATATCTAGCAGAGACAGGGGTTTACTATGGCTACACCTTC
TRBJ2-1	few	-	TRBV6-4	CASSAVASRNEQFF	TGTGCCAGCAGTGCGGTGGCATCGAGGAATGAGCAGTTCTTC
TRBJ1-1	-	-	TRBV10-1	CASSDWGARTEAFF	TGCGCCAGCAGTGATTGGGGGGCGAGGACTGAAGCTTTCTTT
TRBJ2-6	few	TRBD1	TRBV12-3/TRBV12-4	CASSTTGFQGANVLTF	TGTGCCAGCAGCACGACAGGGTTCCAGGGGGCCAACGTCCTGACTTTC
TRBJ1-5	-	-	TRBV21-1	CASSKGPGHPMRLPQHF	TGTGCCAGCAGCAAAGGTCCGGGACATCCCATGCGTTTGCCCCAGCATTTT
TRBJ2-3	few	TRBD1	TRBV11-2	CASSSPGDRGPIDTQYF	TGTGCCAGCAGCTCTCCTGGGGACAGGGGGCCGATAGATACGCAGTATTTT
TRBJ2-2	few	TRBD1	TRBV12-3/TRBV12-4	CASSPPGQDTGELFF	TGTGCCAGCAGCCCCCCGGGACAGGACACCGGGGAGCTGTTTTTT
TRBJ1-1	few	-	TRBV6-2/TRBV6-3	CASSFFRRDEAFF	TGTGCCAGCAGTTTCTTCAGGCGGGATGAAGCTTTCTTT
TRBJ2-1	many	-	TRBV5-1	CASSLGFPGLLDEQFF	TGCGCCAGCAGCTTGGGTTTCCCGGGTCTTTTGGATGAGCAGTTCTTC
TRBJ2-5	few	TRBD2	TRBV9	CASSVGGTSYETQYF	TGTGCCAGCAGCGTAGGAGGGACTAGCTATGAGACCCAGTACTTC
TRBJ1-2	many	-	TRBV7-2	CASSLADYGYTF	TGTGCCAGCAGCTTAGCAGACTATGGCTACACCTTC
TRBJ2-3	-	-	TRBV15	CATSGFRGTDTQYF	TGTGCCACCAGCGGGTTCCGGGGCACAGATACGCAGTATTTT
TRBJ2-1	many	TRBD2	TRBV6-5	CASSYSGGGSSYNEQFF	TGTGCCAGCAGTTACTCCGGCGGGGGAAGCTCCTACAATGAGCAGTTCTTC
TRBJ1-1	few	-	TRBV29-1	CSVEGGQYTEAFF	TGCAGCGTTGAAGGGGGGCAGTACACTGAAGCTTTCTTT
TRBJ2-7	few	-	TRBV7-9	CASSLAPAGEQYF	TGTGCCAGCAGCTTAGCCCCGGCGGGCGAGCAGTACTTC
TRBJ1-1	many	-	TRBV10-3	CAISESKVTNTEAFF	TGTGCCATCAGTGAGTCGAAAGTGACGAACACTGAAGCTTTCTTT
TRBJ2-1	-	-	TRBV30	CAWRDTYNEQFF	TGTGCCTGGAGAGACACCTACAATGAGCAGTTCTTC
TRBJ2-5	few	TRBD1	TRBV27	CASSLRDSQETQYF	TGTGCCAGCAGTTTAAGGGACAGCCAAGAGACCCAGTACTTC
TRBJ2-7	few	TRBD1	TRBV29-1	CSVRTGPFYEQYF	TGCAGCGTCCGGACAGGGCCTTTTTACGAGCAGTACTTC
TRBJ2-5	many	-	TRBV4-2	CASSQDRDGPETQYF	TGTGCCAGCAGCCAAGATCGGGACGGGCCAGAGACCCAGTACTTC
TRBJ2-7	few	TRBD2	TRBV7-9	CASSSGLAASYEQYF	TGTGCCAGCAGCTCGGGACTAGCGGCCTCCTACGAGCAGTACTTC
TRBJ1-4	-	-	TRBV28	CASSHSGRMNEKLFF	TGTGCCAGCAGCCACTCGGGACGCATGAATGAAAAACTGTTTTTT
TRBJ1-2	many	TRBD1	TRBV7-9	CASSLPGGDGYTF	TGTGCCAGCAGCCTCCCAGGGGGCGATGGCTACACCTTC
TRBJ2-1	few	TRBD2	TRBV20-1	CSASPGLAGRDEQFF	TGCAGTGCTAGCCCGGGACTAGCGGGACGAGATGAGCAGTTCTTC
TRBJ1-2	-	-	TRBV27	CASSFAGLTNYGYTF	TGTGCCAGCAGTTTTGCAGGACTGACTAACTATGGCTACACCTTC
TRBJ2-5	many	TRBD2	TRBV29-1	CSVDGVRSYGGSLYQETQYF	TGCAGCGTTGACGGGGTACGGTCTTATGGCGGGAGCCTGTACCAAGAGACCCAGTACTTC
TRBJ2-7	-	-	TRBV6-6	CASMVGAPYEQYF	TGTGCCAGCATGGTCGGCGCTCCCTACGAGCAGTACTTC
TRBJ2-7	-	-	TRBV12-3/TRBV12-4	CASSFGGANEQYF	TGTGCCAGCAGTTTTGGGGGAGCGAACGAGCAGTACTTC
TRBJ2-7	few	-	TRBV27	CASSSASVYEQYF	TGTGCCAGCAGTTCCGCTAGCGTTTACGAGCAGTACTTC